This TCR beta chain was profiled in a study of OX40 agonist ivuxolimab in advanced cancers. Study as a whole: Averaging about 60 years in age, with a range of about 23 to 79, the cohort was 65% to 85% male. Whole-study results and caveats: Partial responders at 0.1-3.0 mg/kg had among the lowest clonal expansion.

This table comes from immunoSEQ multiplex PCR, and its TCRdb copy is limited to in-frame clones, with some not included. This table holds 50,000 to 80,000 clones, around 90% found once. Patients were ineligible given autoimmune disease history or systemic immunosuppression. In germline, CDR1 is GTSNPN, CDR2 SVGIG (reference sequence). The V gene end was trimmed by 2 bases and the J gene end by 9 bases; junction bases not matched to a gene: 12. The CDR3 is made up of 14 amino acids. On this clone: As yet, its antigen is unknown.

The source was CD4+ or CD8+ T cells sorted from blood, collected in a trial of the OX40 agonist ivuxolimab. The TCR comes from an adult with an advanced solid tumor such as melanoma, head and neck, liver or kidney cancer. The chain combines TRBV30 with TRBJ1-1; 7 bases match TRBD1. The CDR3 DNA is TGTGCCTGGAGTAGATTTCGGGACAGTCTGAAAGCTTTCTTT. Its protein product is CAWSRFRDSLKAFF.